Listed here is a single T cell receptor beta chain. The antigen remains undetermined. PCR was performed using 60 Vbeta and 13 Jbeta primers. The data were produced by immunoSEQ multiplex PCR, yet TCRdb's version contains in-frame clones alone and is incomplete. The table has 35,000 to 55,000 clones, around 77% seen once; the top ten hold roughly 1.3%. This record belongs to a study of cytomegalovirus exposure and HLA in healthy donors. Across the study: Earlier, some 180 million T cells were analyzed, and some 120 million unique TCR beta sequences were found among them.

General study points: With later analysis, a missense DCLRE1C variant became linked to TCR beta V- and J-gene trimming. Researchers left out some V segments, among them TRBV6-2 and TRBV6-3, as indistinguishable. Relative to the roughly 700-donor mean, N-insertions were reportedly fewer in an Asian-associated ancestry cluster in a later analysis.

Germline V lookup: CDR1 SGHTA, CDR2 FQGNSA. With V trimmed by 3 bases and J by 4 bases, 4 bases remained unmatched. The CDR3 is 14 residues long. The sequence was obtained from a man under 40 in good health and CMV-seronegative. Specimen: PBMCs. The rearrangement joins TRBV7-2 to TRBJ2-5, with 8 bases that match TRBD1. CDR3 nucleotide sequence: TGTGCCAGCAGCTTTGACAGGGGTGGAGAGACCCAGTACTTC. It yields the protein CASSFDRGGETQYF. The full variable domain, rest sourced from reference TRBV7-2 and TRBJ2-5, is GAGVSQSPSNKVTEKGKDVELRCDPISGHTALYWYRQSLGQGLEFLIYFQGNSAPDKSGLPSDRFSAERTGGSVSTLTIQRTQQEDSAVYLCASSFDRGGETQYFGPGTRLLVL.